These 29 T cell receptor beta chains originate from one sample sequenced in a study of chemoradiotherapy in HPV16-positive cancers. Generated by immunoSEQ multiplex PCR, the TCRdb table keeps only in-frame clones and is missing some. This repertoire shows 15,000 to 20,000 clones, roughly 90% found once; its top ten account for 12% to 15%. The input for sequencing was blood, taken from a patient who underwent chemoradiotherapy. These receptors were obtained from a human donor with HPV-associated anogenital cancer.

This chain joins TRBV5-4 and TRBJ1-1; 8 nucleotides agree with TRBD1. The J segment lost 4 bases and the V segment lost 3 bases, leaving 2 bases of the junction unmatched. Germline lookup yields CDR1 SGHNT and CDR2 YYREEE (reference sequence). This CDR3 is 13 amino acids long. The CDR3, as DNA: TGTGCCAGCAGCTCAGGGGGCGGCACTGAAGCTTTCTTT. It is translated as CASSSGGGTEAFF.

The V call is TRBV29-1, the J call TRBJ1-5; unclear D gene. Germline V lookup: CDR1 SQVTM, CDR2 ANQGSEA. The ends were cut back, 6 bases at V and 2 bases at J, with 11 bases in the middle. The CDR3 covers 13 residues. The CDR3 DNA is TGCAGCGTAAGTATCGCGGGCAATCAGCCCCAGCATTTT. It is translated as CSVSIAGNQPQHF. The whole variable domain, filled in from reference TRBV29-1 and TRBJ1-5, reads SAVISQKPSRDICQRGTSLTIQCQVDSQVTMMFWYRQQPGQSLTLIATANQGSEATYESGFVIDKFPISRPNLTFSTLTVSNMSPEDSSIYLCSVSIAGNQPQHFGDGTRLSIL.

The V gene is TRBV27, the J gene TRBJ1-1; 9 nucleotides agree with TRBD1. Germline assignment: CDR1 MNHEY and CDR2 SMNVEV (reference sequence). The CDR3 runs to 15 residues. V was pared by 2 bases and J by 5 bases, with 6 bases of the junction left unmatched. This chain's CDR3 is CASSLTGGRGTEAFF. CDR3 DNA sequence: TGTGCCAGCAGTTTAACAGGGGGCCGAGGTACTGAAGCTTTCTTT.

Here the CDR3 DNA reads TGTGCCAGCAGCTTTGGAGGCTTCAATGAGCAGTTCTTC. This gives the protein CASSFGGFNEQFF. The rearrangement uses TRBV7-2 and TRBJ2-1, with D perhaps matching TRBD2 (5 bases). V was cut by 3 bases and J by 6 bases, with 9 bases left in between. Germline CDR1 SGHTA, CDR2 FQGNSA. The CDR3 is 13 residues long. Variable domain in full (rest from reference TRBV7-2 and TRBJ2-1): GAGVSQSPSNKVTEKGKDVELRCDPISGHTALYWYRQSLGQGLEFLIYFQGNSAPDKSGLPSDRFSAERTGGSVSTLTIQRTQQEDSAVYLCASSFGGFNEQFFGPGTRLTVL.

This clone was counted a few times. The chain uses TRBV9 and TRBJ1-6; D unclear. V was pared by 0 bases and J by 7 bases, with 11 bases between. This CDR3 has 15 amino acids. Germline CDR1 reads SGDLS; CDR2 reads YYNGEE. The CDR3 nucleotides are TGTGCCAGCAGCGTAGGAACTACGGGGAATTCACCCCTCCACTTT. This gives the protein CASSVGTTGNSPLHF.

The chain recombines TRBV7-9 with TRBJ1-5, with 9 bases fitting TRBD1. CDR3 size: 15 residues. Germline V lookup: CDR1 SEHNR, CDR2 FQNEAQ (reference sequence). V gave up 3 bases and J gave up 1 base; unmatched junction bases: 1. This CDR3 is CASSFGTGSNQPQHF. The CDR3 coding sequence is TGTGCCAGCAGCTTCGGGACAGGGAGCAATCAGCCCCAGCATTTT.

The chain has TRBV5-1 and TRBJ2-1; tentatively, D is TRBD1 or TRBD2 (5 bases each). This CDR3 comprises 13 residues. CDR1 SGHRS and CDR2 YFSETQ come from the germline V gene. Trimming cost V 9 bases and J 7 bases, with 17 bases left between them. CDR3 sequence (DNA): TGCGCCACCGACCGGGACGGCTCGAATGAGCAGTTCTTC. This translates into CATDRDGSNEQFF. The entire variable domain, with the rest obtained from reference TRBV5-1 and TRBJ2-1, is as follows: KAGVTQTPRYLIKTRGQQVTLSCSPISGHRSVSWYQQTPGQGLQFLFEYFSETQRNKGNFPGRFSGRQFSNSRSEMNVSTLELGDSALYLCATDRDGSNEQFFGPGTRLTVL.

The chain links TRBV28 to TRBJ1-4; D is uncertain. This CDR3 spans 14 amino acids. Germline loops: CDR1 MDHEN, CDR2 SYDVKM. V was trimmed by 2 bases and J by 4 bases, leaving 8 bases between them. The CDR3 loop is CASSLPGDNEKLFF. CDR3 nucleotides: TGTGCCAGCAGTTTACCAGGAGATAATGAAAAACTGTTTTTT.

The chain employs TRBV5-4 and TRBJ2-1, with 14 bases aligning to TRBD2. This CDR3 spans 18 amino acids. Germline values: CDR1 SGHNT, CDR2 YYREEE (reference sequence). V lost 3 bases, J lost 6 bases, and 11 bases stayed unmatched. The CDR3 protein is CASSSWGLAGANLNEQFF. CDR3 coding DNA: TGTGCCAGCAGCTCGTGGGGACTAGCGGGGGCAAACCTCAATGAGCAGTTCTTC.

The J gene is TRBJ2-2, the V gene TRBV27; D is perhaps TRBD2 (5 bases). The V end lost 5 bases, the J end lost 6 bases, and 10 bases lay between the germline ends. The CDR3 consists of 13 residues. The germline V gene encodes CDR1 MNHEY and CDR2 SMNVEV (reference sequence). CDR3 coding DNA: TGTGCCAGCAGTCCCACCGGGGCCGGGGAGCTGTTTTTT. Its protein product is CASSPTGAGELFF.

V gene TRBV12-5 combines with J gene TRBJ2-1; D remains unclear. Germline CDR1 and CDR2: LGHNT and FRNRAP. V dropped 7 bases and J dropped 0 bases, with 7 bases sitting between them. The CDR3 is 13 residues long. This CDR3 reads CASAPGSYNEQFF. In DNA form, the CDR3 reads TGTGCTAGTGCCCCCGGCTCCTACAATGAGCAGTTCTTC.

V and J are TRBV7-2 and TRBJ2-1; TRBD2 aligns across 9 bases. Per the germline V gene, CDR1 is SGHTA and CDR2 is FQGNSA. The CDR3 spans 14 residues. The junction had 5 bases not matched to a gene; V was cut back by 1 base and J by 10 bases. CDR3 nucleotides: TGTGCCAGCAGCTTAGGCGGGGGGGCGCGGGAGCAGTTCTTC. Its translation is CASSLGGGAREQFF.

This clone was seen only a few times. V and J are TRBV4-2 and TRBJ1-2; TRBD1 might be the D (5 bases). This CDR3 is 15 amino acids long. V dropped 5 bases and J dropped 7 bases, with 20 bases sitting between them. Per germline, CDR1 LGHNA and CDR2 YNFKEQ. In DNA, the CDR3 is TGTGCCAGCAGCTTAGACTCCGGGGGGTCCTTTGGCTACACCTTC. Protein sequence: CASSLDSGGSFGYTF.

The J gene is TRBJ2-7, the V gene TRBV14, with 7 bases that match TRBD1. Germline trimming cut 1 base from V and 2 bases from J; bases unmatched to any gene: 8. There are 16 residues in the CDR3. Germline-derived CDR1 and CDR2 are SGHDN and FVKESK. CDR3 sequence: CASSQGLGTATYEQYF. The CDR3 DNA reads TGTGCCAGCAGCCAAGGCCTAGGGACAGCCACCTACGAGCAGTACTTC.

This chain connects TRBV9 to TRBJ1-6, with D possibly being TRBD1 (5 bases). The CDR3 extends over 15 amino acids. The V gene lost 4 bases and the J gene lost 8 bases, with 16 bases spanning the gap. The germline CDR1 and CDR2 sequences are SGDLS and YYNGEE. CDR3 sequence reads: CASSLNLQADSPLHF. The CDR3 DNA sequence: TGTGCCAGCAGCCTCAACTTACAGGCAGATTCACCCCTCCACTTT.

This clone is medium-sized in the sample. The gene calls are TRBV4-2 and TRBJ1-1; no clear D. CDR1 is LGHNA and CDR2 is YNFKEQ in the germline V gene. CDR3 length equals 16 residues. Trimming removed 0 bases from V and 1 base from J, with 12 bases in between. CDR3 nucleotides: TGTGCCAGCAGCCAAGATCCAAACCAGGAGAACACTGAAGCTTTCTTT. Translating gives CASSQDPNQENTEAFF.

This clone appeared a single time. This chain links TRBV6-5 with TRBJ2-2; D is uncertain. Trimming removed 1 base at V and 5 bases at J, with 2 bases between. CDR1 and CDR2 from the germline V gene are MNHEY and SVGAGI. The CDR3 length is 12 residues. The CDR3 DNA reads TGTGCCAGCAGTTACTGGACCGGGGAGCTGTTTTTT. It is translated as CASSYWTGELFF.

A single count supports this clone. The V gene is TRBV30, the J gene TRBJ1-1, with D unresolved. The length of the CDR3 is 13 residues. Per germline, CDR1 GTSNPN and CDR2 SVGIG (reference sequence). Trimming stripped 5 bases from V and 0 bases from J, with 10 bases between. This chain's CDR3 is CAWLDHMNTEAFF. The CDR3 DNA follows: TGTGCCTGGTTGGACCACATGAACACTGAAGCTTTCTTT.

V usage is TRBV9 and J usage is TRBJ2-2; 9 bases are a match to TRBD2. The V gene end was trimmed by 4 bases and the J gene end by 3 bases; junction bases not matched to a gene: 7. Per the germline V gene, CDR1 is SGDLS and CDR2 is YYNGEE. The CDR3 spans 16 residues. CDR3 in DNA: TGTGCCAGCAGCCTATTACCTAGCGGGGACACCGGGGAGCTGTTTTTT. Protein sequence: CASSLLPSGDTGELFF.

The chain joins TRBV6-1 to TRBJ1-4, with a tentative D call TRBD1 (5 bases). Trimming took 0 bases from V and 7 from J, leaving 9 bases between them. Germline CDR1 MNHNS, CDR2 SASEGT. The CDR3 loop spans 14 amino acids. The CDR3 sequence: CASSEAGVFEKLFF. The CDR3 DNA reads as TGTGCCAGCAGTGAAGCAGGGGTTTTTGAAAAACTGTTTTTT.

The rearrangement links TRBV2 to TRBJ1-5; no clear D gene. Trimming left V 2 bases short and J 5 bases short, with 13 bases between. CDR1 SNHLY and CDR2 FYNNEI come from the germline V gene. The CDR3 extends over 15 amino acids. This CDR3 reads CASSEPGVVDQPQHF. CDR3 nucleotides: TGTGCCAGCAGTGAACCCGGGGTGGTGGATCAGCCCCAGCATTTT.

This chain's CDR3 is CASSPAQGGSYSPLHF. As DNA, the CDR3 is TGTGCCAGCTCACCCGCCCAGGGGGGGTCCTACTCACCCCTCCACTTT. The J gene is TRBJ1-6, the V gene TRBV18, with 7 bases fitting TRBD1. Germline V gene sequence: CDR1 KGHSH, CDR2 LQKENI. This CDR3 is built from 16 residues. V lost 3 bases, J lost 10 bases, and 12 bases stayed unmatched.

This sequence joins TRBV6-1 and TRBJ1-1, with D perhaps matching TRBD1 (6 bases). Trimming shortened V by 6 bases and J by 10 bases, and 15 bases separated the two germline ends. CDR1 and CDR2 from the germline V gene are MNHNS and SASEGT. This CDR3 has 12 residues. The CDR3 sequence: CASSGSPGAAFF. The CDR3 DNA reads TGTGCCAGCAGCGGCTCCCCAGGGGCAGCTTTCTTT.

The V call is TRBV5-1, the J call TRBJ2-2; 10 nucleotides line up with TRBD2. Looked up from germline, CDR1 is SGHRS and CDR2 is YFSETQ. The CDR3 is 15 residues long. Trimming cost V 2 bases and J 6 bases; bases outside gene matches: 4. The CDR3 DNA is TGCGCCAGCAGCTTAAGCGGGGGGGCCCCCGGGGAGCTGTTTTTT. The encoded protein is CASSLSGGAPGELFF.

In its sample, this clone was seen once. The chain employs TRBV4-1 and TRBJ1-4; D unclear. V lost 0 bases and J lost 3, with 8 bases in between. The CDR3 spans 15 residues. The germline CDR1 and CDR2 sequences are MGHRA and YSYEKL. CDR3 bases: TGCGCCAGCAGCCAAGATCAGGCGGCTAATGAAAAACTGTTTTTT. This translates into CASSQDQAANEKLFF.

Here the CDR3 reads CASSLAGGTGANVLTF. Here the CDR3 DNA reads TGCGCCAGCAGCTTGGCAGGGGGCACTGGGGCCAACGTCCTGACTTTC. The chain couples TRBV5-1 to TRBJ2-6, with 8 bases lining up with TRBD1. CDR1 is SGHRS and CDR2 is YFSETQ in the germline V gene. This CDR3 has 16 amino acids. V shed 0 bases and J 2 bases; nucleotides not matched to a gene: 1.

This clone was seen a single time. The chain is built from TRBV19 and TRBJ1-5; 9 nucleotides line up with TRBD1. The CDR3 has 16 residues. V dropped 5 bases and J dropped 3; count of bases not matched to a gene: 8. CDR1 and CDR2 (germline): LNHDA, SQIVND (reference sequence). CDR3 bases: TGTGCCAGTAGTCTCCACTCACAGGGGGCCAATCAGCCCCAGCATTTT. It translates to CASSLHSQGANQPQHF.

This chain uses TRBV6-5 with TRBJ2-2; weak D call: TRBD2 (5 bases). Trimming removed 4 bases from V and 4 bases from J, with 13 bases in between. The CDR3 contains 15 residues. CDR1 MNHEY and CDR2 SVGAGI come from the germline V gene. CDR3: CASSFWGRGTGELFF. CDR3 sequence (DNA): TGTGCCAGCAGTTTCTGGGGTCGGGGCACCGGGGAGCTGTTTTTT.

V gene TRBV6-1 combines with J gene TRBJ2-3; D remains unclear. The germline V gene encodes CDR1 MNHNS and CDR2 SASEGT. This CDR3 has 13 amino acids. Deletions cut 6 bases from V and 4 bases from J, with 11 bases between. For the CDR3, the DNA is TGTGCCAGCAGGCCGCGGCCCCCAGATACGCAGTATTTT. Residues: CASRPRPPDTQYF.